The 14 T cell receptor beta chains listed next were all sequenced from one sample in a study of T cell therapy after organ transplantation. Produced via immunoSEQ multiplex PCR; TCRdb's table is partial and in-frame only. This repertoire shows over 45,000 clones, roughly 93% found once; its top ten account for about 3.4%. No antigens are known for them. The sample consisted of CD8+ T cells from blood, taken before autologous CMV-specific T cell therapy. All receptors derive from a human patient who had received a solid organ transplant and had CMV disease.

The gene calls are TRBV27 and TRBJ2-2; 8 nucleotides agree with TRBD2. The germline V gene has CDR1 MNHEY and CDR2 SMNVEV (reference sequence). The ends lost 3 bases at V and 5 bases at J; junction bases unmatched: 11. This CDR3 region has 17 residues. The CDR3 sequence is CASSLVRPGGATGELFF. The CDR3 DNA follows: TGTGCCAGCAGTTTGGTCCGGCCCGGGGGGGCGACCGGGGAGCTGTTTTTT.

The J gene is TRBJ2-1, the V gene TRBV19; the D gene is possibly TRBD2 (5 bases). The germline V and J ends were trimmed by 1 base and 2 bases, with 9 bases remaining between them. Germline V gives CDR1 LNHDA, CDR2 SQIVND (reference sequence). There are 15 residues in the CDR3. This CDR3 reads CASSIGLNAYNEQFF. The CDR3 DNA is TGTGCCAGTAGTATAGGACTAAATGCCTACAATGAGCAGTTCTTC. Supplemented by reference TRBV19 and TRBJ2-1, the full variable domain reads DGGITQSPKYLFRKEGQNVTLSCEQNLNHDAMYWYRQDPGQGLRLIYYSQIVNDFQKGDIAEGYSVSREKKESFPLTVTSAQKNPTAFYLCASSIGLNAYNEQFFGPGTRLTVL.

The CDR3: CASSLSVGGNTGELFF. CDR3 nucleotides: TGTGCCAGCAGTTTATCGGTAGGGGGGAACACCGGGGAGCTGTTTTTT. The J gene is TRBJ2-2, the V gene TRBV27; the D gene is possibly TRBD1 (6 bases). Deletions cut 0 bases from V and 1 base from J, with 9 bases between. This CDR3 has 16 residues. The germline V gene has CDR1 MNHEY and CDR2 SMNVEV (reference sequence).

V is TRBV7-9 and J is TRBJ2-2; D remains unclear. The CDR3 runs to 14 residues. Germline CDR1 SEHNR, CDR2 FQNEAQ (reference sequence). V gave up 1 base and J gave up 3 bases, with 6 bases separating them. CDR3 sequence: CASSLVGDTGELFF. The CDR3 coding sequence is TGTGCCAGCAGCTTAGTCGGAGACACCGGGGAGCTGTTTTTT. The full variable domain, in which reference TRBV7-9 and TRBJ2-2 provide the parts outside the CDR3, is DTGVSQNPRHKITKRGQNVTFRCDPISEHNRLYWYRQTLGQGPEFLTYFQNEAQLEKSRLLSDRFSAERPKGSFSTLEIQRTEQGDSAMYLCASSLVGDTGELFFGEGSRLTVL.

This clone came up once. The CDR3 nucleotides read TGTGCCACCAGCAGCCGAGGGACTAGCGGCAACACAGATACGCAGTATTTT. Protein product: CATSSRGTSGNTDTQYF. This chain connects TRBV15 to TRBJ2-3; 11 nucleotides match TRBD2. Germline V CDR1 and CDR2: LNHNV, YYDKDF (reference sequence). This CDR3 has 17 amino acids. J lost 2 bases, V lost 3 bases, and 7 bases had no gene match.

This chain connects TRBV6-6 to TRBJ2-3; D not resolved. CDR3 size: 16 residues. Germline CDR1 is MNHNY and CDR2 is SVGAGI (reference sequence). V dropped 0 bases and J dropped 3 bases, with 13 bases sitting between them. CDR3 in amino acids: CASSYSKPSRTDTQYF. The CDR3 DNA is TGTGCCAGCAGTTACTCGAAGCCCTCAAGAACAGATACGCAGTATTTT.

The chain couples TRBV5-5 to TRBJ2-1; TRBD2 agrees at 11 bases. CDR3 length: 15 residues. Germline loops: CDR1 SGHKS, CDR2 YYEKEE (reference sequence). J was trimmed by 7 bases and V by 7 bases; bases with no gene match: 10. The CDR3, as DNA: TGTGCCAGCGCTGGAGGGACTAGCGGTAGTAATGAGCAGTTCTTC. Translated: CASAGGTSGSNEQFF.

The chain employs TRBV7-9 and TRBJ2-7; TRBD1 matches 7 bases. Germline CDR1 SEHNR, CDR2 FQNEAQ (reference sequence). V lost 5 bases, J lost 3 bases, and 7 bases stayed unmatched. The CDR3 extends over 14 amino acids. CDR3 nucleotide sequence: TGTGCCAGCAGCGCCGACAGGGCTCTCTACGAGCAGTACTTC. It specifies CASSADRALYEQYF. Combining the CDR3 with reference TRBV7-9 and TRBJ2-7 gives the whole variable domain DTGVSQNPRHKITKRGQNVTFRCDPISEHNRLYWYRQTLGQGPEFLTYFQNEAQLEKSRLLSDRFSAERPKGSFSTLEIQRTEQGDSAMYLCASSADRALYEQYFGPGTRLTVT.

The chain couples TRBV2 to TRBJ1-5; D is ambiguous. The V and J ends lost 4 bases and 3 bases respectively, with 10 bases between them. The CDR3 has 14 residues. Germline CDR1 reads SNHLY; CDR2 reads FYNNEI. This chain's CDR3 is CASSAGQINQPQHF. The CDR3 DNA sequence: TGTGCCAGCAGTGCCGGGCAGATCAATCAGCCCCAGCATTTT.

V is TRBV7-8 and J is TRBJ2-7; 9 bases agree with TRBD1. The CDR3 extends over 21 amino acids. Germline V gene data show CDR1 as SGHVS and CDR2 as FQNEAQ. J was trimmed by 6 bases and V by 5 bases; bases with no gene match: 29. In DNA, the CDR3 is TGTGCCAGCAGCCCCCTTCCGGGACAGGGAGGCGAGCTTCCGAAAAGTGTCGAGCAGTACTTC. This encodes CASSPLPGQGGELPKSVEQYF.

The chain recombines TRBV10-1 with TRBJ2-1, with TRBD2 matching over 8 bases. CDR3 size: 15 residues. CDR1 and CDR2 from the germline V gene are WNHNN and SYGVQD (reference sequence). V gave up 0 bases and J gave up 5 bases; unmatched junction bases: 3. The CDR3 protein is CASSESAGGNNEQFF. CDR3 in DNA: TGCGCCAGCAGTGAGTCTGCGGGGGGCAACAATGAGCAGTTCTTC.

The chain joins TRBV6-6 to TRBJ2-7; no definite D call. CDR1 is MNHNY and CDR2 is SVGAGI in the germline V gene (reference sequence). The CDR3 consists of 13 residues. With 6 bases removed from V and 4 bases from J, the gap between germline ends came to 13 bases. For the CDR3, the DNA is TGTGCCAGCAGCTATGATCAGCCATACGAGCAGTACTTC. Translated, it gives CASSYDQPYEQYF.

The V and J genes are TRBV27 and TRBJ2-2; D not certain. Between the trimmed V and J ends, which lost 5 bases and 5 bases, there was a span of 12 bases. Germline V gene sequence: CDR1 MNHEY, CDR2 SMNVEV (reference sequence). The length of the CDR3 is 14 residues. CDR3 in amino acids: CASSLFVGTGELFF. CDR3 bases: TGTGCCAGCAGTCTCTTCGTGGGGACCGGGGAGCTGTTTTTT.

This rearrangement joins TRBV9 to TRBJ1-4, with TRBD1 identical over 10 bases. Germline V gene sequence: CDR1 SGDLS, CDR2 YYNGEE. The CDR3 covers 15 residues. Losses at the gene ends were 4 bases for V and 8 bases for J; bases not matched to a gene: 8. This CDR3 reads CASSPGQGVLEKLFF. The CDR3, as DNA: TGTGCCAGCAGCCCTGGACAGGGGGTGCTCGAAAAACTGTTTTTT.